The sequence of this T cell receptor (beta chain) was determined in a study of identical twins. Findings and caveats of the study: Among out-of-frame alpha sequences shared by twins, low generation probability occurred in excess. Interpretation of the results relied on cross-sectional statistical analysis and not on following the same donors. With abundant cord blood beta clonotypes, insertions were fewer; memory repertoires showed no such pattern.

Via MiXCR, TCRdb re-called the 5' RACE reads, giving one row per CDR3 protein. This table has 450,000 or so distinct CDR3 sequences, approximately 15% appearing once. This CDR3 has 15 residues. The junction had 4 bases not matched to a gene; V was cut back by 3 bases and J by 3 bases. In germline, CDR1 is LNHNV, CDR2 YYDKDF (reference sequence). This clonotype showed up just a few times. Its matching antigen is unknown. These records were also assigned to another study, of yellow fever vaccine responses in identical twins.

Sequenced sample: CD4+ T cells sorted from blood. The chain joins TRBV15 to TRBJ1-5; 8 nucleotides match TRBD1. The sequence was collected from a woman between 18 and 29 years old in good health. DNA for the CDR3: TGTGCCACCAGCAGGACAGGGGATCCCAATCAGCCCCAGCATTTT. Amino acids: CATSRTGDPNQPQHF.